This T cell receptor beta chain was sequenced during a study of blood T cell repertoires in COVID-19 (dated by TCRdb to 2020 to 2021). Background for the entire study: Samples from collaborators originated in the United States, Italy and Spain and spanned both the acute and convalescent phases of COVID-19. The prospective study material was composed of cDNA or gDNA derived from T cells, B-cell-depleted T cells, or PBMCs. Deeply sampled blood TCRbeta repertoires from subjects exposed to, actively infected with, or recovered from COVID-19 were included in the dataset. The repertoires were released in a freely available public database meant as a resource for research on the immune response to SARS-CoV-2. The samples were drawn from two sources: the first 160 participants of the ongoing ImmuneRACE study, and over 1,000 subjects contributed by 6 global collaborators. A de-identified subject ID, COVID-19 status, age in years and sex were almost always included in the sample metadata. Where available, HLA class I and class II types were obtained from metadata supplied by the sample provider rather than from assay-based typing. Broader findings and caveats from the paper: Clinical and demographic metadata were provided uncurated, with the amount varying by source and participant.

CDR1 and CDR2 are drawn from the germline V gene (reference sequence): LNHDA, SQIVND. V trim: 2 bases; J trim: 5 bases; unmatched bases: 2. Including the terminal cysteine and phenylalanine, the CDR3 comprises 14 residues. The kept DNA is CDR3 alone, 42 bases in frame from the first base. Collaborating institutions collected whole blood in K2EDTA tubes following their own protocols. For TCRbeta analysis, collaborator samples were shipped as frozen whole blood, as isolated PBMCs, or as DNA extracted from either sample type. In the case of this clone: The antigen this receptor binds is unknown. Per-base quality was not reported, and no clone a single base away is much larger than it.

TCRbeta CDR3 regions were amplified from genomic DNA using the immunoSEQ Assay, a bias-controlled multiplex PCR. The paper's data handling went like this. Within the assay, amplification of reference gene primers was used to estimate how many nucleated cells each sample contained. To quantify the absolute abundance of each unique TCRbeta CDR3 rearrangement, sequence reads were collapsed and filtered. Productive Simpson clonality was computed per sample as the square root of Simpson's diversity index over productive rearrangements. TCRdb obtained this table from immuneACCESS and retained in-frame rearrangements with V and J assigned. These tables miss some clones; where compared with another copy, unresolved V genes account for less than half of the shortfall, and the remainder is unexplained. That table supplies the V and J calls and clone size; D and trimming were determined from the DNA. The sample has 95,000 to 100,000 clones on record, 70% to 80% of them singletons. The ten largest account for approximately 18% of the sample.

Recombination linked TRBV19 to TRBJ2-2, and 7 junction bases match TRBD1. The TCR sequence derives from a woman over 75 with active or convalescent COVID-19. The sequenced sample consisted of peripheral blood. The DNA sequence is given as TGTGCCAGTAGTATAAACAGGGGAACCGGGGAGCTGTTTTTT. This codes for CASSINRGTGELFF.